Given below is one T cell receptor (beta chain) in context. Study processing details: For nucleated cells, counts were estimated from reference gene primer amplification. Assay: immunoSEQ multiplex PCR; the TCRdb copy retains only in-frame clones and omits some. That table gives V, J and clone size, and the DNA gave D and trimming. This table has about 370,000 clones, approximately 90% appearing once. The sample belongs to a study of blood T cell repertoires in COVID-19. Study background: Sample material is recorded as cDNA or gDNA derived from T cells, B-cell-depleted T cells, or PBMCs.

The cohort comprised adults aged about 18 to 100 years residing in approximately 25 US areas. The CDR3 is made up of 12 amino acids. Trimming pared 6 bases from V and 0 bases from J, leaving 3 bases between. Germline CDR1 is SGDLS and CDR2 is YYNGEE. Sequenced: PBMCs or T cells enriched from blood (not recorded which). The TCR comes from a woman in her forties who had been exposed to COVID-19. The chain joins TRBV9 to TRBJ2-2, with no clear D. The CDR3 DNA reads as TGTGCCAGCACTTCGAACACCGGGGAGCTGTTTTTT. Protein sequence: CASTSNTGELFF.